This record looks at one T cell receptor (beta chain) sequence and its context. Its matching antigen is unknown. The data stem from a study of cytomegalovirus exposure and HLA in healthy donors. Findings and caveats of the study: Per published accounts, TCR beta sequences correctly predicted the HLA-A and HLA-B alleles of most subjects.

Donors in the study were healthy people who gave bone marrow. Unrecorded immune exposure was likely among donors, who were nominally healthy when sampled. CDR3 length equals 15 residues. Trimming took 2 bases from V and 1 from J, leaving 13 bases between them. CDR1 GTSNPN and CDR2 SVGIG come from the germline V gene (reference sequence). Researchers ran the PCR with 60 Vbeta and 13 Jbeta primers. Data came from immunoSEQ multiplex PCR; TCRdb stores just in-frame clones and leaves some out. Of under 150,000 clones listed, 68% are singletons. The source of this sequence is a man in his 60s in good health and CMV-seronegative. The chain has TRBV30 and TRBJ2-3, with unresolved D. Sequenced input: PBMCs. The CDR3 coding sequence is TGTGCCTGGAGTAACTCTGGAGTAGGCACAGATACGCAGTATTTT. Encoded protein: CAWSNSGVGTDTQYF. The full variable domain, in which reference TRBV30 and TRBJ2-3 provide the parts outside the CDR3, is SQTIHQWPATLVQPVGSPLSLECTVEGTSNPNLYWYRQAAGRGLQLLFYSVGIGQISSEVPQNLSASRPQDRQFILSSKKLLLSDSGFYLCAWSNSGVGTDTQYFGPGTRLTVL.